The T cell receptor beta chain under discussion was sequenced for a study of cytomegalovirus exposure and HLA in healthy donors. Points from the study as a whole: Later genetic work tied a missense DCLRE1C variant to beta-chain V and J trimming. In vitro checks showed that a few CMV-associated chains really do target CMV antigens. A cluster of highly shared sequence variants was likely a sequencing artifact. Among TCR sequences, most were rare, though some public TCRs appeared in many donors.

PCR used 60 Vbeta primers and 13 Jbeta primers. Method: immunoSEQ multiplex PCR; TCRdb's copy keeps in-frame clones and lacks some. Here the sample spans about 140,000 clones, 73% being singletons. Trimming at V came to 0 bases and at J to 4 bases, leaving 0 bases not matched to a gene. CDR1 is SGHRS and CDR2 is YFSETQ in the germline V gene. CDR3 length: 14 amino acids. For this clone: The antigen is not known. Other DNA sequences from this sample encode an identical CDR3 as well.

The receptor was derived from a woman aged 40 to 50 in good health and CMV-seronegative. This chain links TRBV5-1 with TRBJ2-2, with 7 bases fitting TRBD2. The sample consisted of PBMCs. The CDR3 spells CASSLAGGTGELFF. The CDR3 DNA follows: TGCGCCAGCAGCTTGGCGGGGGGCACCGGGGAGCTGTTTTTT.